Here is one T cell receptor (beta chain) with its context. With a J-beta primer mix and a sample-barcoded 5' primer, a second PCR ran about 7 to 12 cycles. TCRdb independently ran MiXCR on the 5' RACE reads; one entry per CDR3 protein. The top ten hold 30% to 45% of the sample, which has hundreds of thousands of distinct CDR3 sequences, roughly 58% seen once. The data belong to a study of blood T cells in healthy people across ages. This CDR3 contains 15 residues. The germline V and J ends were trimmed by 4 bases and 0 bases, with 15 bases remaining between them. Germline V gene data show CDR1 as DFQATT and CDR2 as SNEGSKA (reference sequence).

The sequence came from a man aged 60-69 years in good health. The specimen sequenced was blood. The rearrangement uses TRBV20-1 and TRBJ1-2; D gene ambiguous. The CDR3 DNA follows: TGCAGTGCTAAGCTCCAAGAACCGCCTAACTATGGCTACACCTTC. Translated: CSAKLQEPPNYGYTF.